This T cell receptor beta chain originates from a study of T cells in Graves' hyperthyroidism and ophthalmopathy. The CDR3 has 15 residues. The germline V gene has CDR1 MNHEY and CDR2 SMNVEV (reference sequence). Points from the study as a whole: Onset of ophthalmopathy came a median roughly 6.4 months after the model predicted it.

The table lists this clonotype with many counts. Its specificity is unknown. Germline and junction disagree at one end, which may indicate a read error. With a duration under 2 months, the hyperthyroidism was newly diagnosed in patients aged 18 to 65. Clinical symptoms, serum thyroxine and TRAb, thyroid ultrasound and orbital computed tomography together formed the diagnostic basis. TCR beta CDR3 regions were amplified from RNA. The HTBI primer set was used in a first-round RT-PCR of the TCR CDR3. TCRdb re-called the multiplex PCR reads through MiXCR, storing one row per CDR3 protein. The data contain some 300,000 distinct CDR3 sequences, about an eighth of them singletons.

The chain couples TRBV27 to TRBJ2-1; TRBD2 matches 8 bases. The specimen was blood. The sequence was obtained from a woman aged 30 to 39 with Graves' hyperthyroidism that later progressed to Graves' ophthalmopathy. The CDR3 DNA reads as TGTGCCACCAGTCATTTGGGCGGGAGGCGAAATGAGCAGTTCTTC. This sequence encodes CATSHLGGRRNEQFF.